The 20 T cell receptor beta chains below were found in one sample sequenced in a study of T-cell memory formation after mild COVID-19. From the 5' RACE reads, TCRdb called clonotypes with MiXCR, one entry per CDR3 protein. The table has 190,000 or so distinct CDR3 sequences, about 20% seen once; the top ten hold about 21%. Specimen: PBMCs or a T cell subset sorted from them (not recorded which). All receptors derive from an adult woman who had mild COVID-19 (a few samples of this study predate the infection). Cell type and time point are not known.

This clonotype has a handful of counts. The V gene is TRBV5-6, the J gene TRBJ2-1; 10 bases line up with TRBD2. Looked up from germline, CDR1 is SGHDT and CDR2 is YYEEEE. With 0 bases clipped from V and 8 bases from J, the junction kept 17 bases outside the gene matches. The CDR3 has 19 amino acids. CDR3: CASSLGQGISSGSTDEQFF. CDR3 DNA sequence: TGTGCCAGCAGCTTGGGACAGGGTATCTCTAGCGGGAGTACGGATGAGCAGTTCTTC.

The rearrangement joins TRBV19 to TRBJ2-3; TRBD2 might be the D (6 bases). CDR3 length: 16 amino acids. Germline V CDR1 and CDR2: LNHDA, SQIVND (reference sequence). Between the trimmed V and J ends, which lost 5 bases and 2 bases, there was a span of 17 bases. CDR3 nucleotides: TGTGCCAGTAGTCCTTCGGGGGAAAGGTACACAGATACGCAGTATTTT. It yields the protein CASSPSGERYTDTQYF.

This clonotype was seen more than once but under ten times. The V call is TRBV29-1, the J call TRBJ2-1; 11 positions match TRBD2. In germline, CDR1 is SQVTM, CDR2 ANQGSEA. The J segment lost 0 bases and the V segment lost 3 bases, leaving 4 bases of the junction unmatched. There are 16 residues in the CDR3. CDR3 region: CSVDGLAGDSYNEQFF. The CDR3 nucleotides read TGCAGCGTTGACGGACTAGCGGGTGACTCCTACAATGAGCAGTTCTTC.

The chain is built from TRBV6-4 and TRBJ1-1; tentatively, D is TRBD1 (5 bases). V lost 0 bases and J lost 9, with 20 bases in between. This CDR3 region has 16 residues. Germline CDR1 and CDR2: MRHNA and SNTAGT. The CDR3 loop reads CASSDSSGTDGTQAFF. CDR3 DNA sequence: TGTGCCAGCAGTGACTCGTCCGGGACGGACGGGACCCAAGCTTTCTTT.

Details on this clonotype: A junction boundary mismatches the germline segment, possibly from a read error. This chain joins TRBV4-1 and TRBJ2-1, with D possibly being TRBD1 or TRBD2 (5 bases each). In germline, CDR1 is MGHRA, CDR2 YSYEKL. The CDR3 has 15 residues. The CDR3 sequence is CASRQDLGPNNEQFF. Here the CDR3 DNA reads TGCGCCAGCAGACAAGATTTGGGACCGAACAATGAGCAGTTCTTC.

Points on this clonotype: One end of the junction is discordant with germline, which a read error may explain. The J gene is TRBJ2-3, the V gene TRBV12-3 or TRBV12-4, with TRBD2 matching over 13 bases. The CDR3 totals 15 residues. Here the CDR3 DNA reads TGTGCCAGCAGTTGGACTAGCGGGAGCAGAGATACGCAGTATTTT. Amino acids: CASSWTSGSRDTQYF.

V gene TRBV10-3 combines with J gene TRBJ2-3, with D tentatively TRBD1 (5 bases). Trimming stripped 5 bases from V and 5 bases from J, with 11 bases between. The CDR3 runs 13 residues. Germline CDR1 and CDR2: ENHRY and SYGVKD. The CDR3 nucleotides read TGTGCCATCAGTCGGCCCAGGGTAGATACGCAGTATTTT. Translating it yields CAISRPRVDTQYF.

This clonotype was counted at least ten times. This chain connects TRBV24-1 to TRBJ2-1, with 7 positions matching TRBD1. The V and J ends lost 6 bases and 3 bases, in that order; junction bases with no gene match: 1. Looked up from germline, CDR1 is KGHDR and CDR2 is SFDVKD. The CDR3 sequence is 13 residues long. The CDR3 reads CATSPGGYNEQFF. For the CDR3, the DNA is TGTGCCACCAGTCCAGGGGGCTACAATGAGCAGTTCTTC.

V and J are TRBV5-1 and TRBJ1-1; a possible D gene is TRBD1 (6 bases). V lost 3 bases to trimming and J lost 0 bases, with 9 bases between them. Per germline, CDR1 SGHRS and CDR2 YFSETQ. The CDR3 runs 14 residues. The CDR3 region has the DNA TGCGCCAGCAGCTCATGGACAGTGAACACTGAAGCTTTCTTT. It specifies CASSSWTVNTEAFF. The whole variable domain, filled in from reference TRBV5-1 and TRBJ1-1, reads KAGVTQTPRYLIKTRGQQVTLSCSPISGHRSVSWYQQTPGQGLQFLFEYFSETQRNKGNFPGRFSGRQFSNSRSEMNVSTLELGDSALYLCASSSWTVNTEAFFGQGTRLTVV.

This clonotype occurred many times. The gene calls are TRBV6-2 or TRBV6-3 and TRBJ2-1, with a weak D call TRBD2 (5 bases). V dropped 8 bases and J dropped 7 bases, with 9 bases sitting between them. There are 11 residues in the CDR3. Germline V CDR1 and CDR2: MNHEY, SVGEGT. As DNA, the CDR3 is TGTGCCAGCCGAGGAGGAAATGAGCAGTTCTTC. Its protein product is CASRGGNEQFF.

The chain has TRBV12-3 or TRBV12-4 and TRBJ1-2; tentatively, D is TRBD1 (5 bases). The V end lost 1 base, the J end lost 8 bases, and 14 bases lay between the germline ends. The CDR3 spans 14 residues. The CDR3 region has the DNA TGTGCCAGCAGTTTAGATCCGGGGCCCTGGGGCTACACCTTC. Its translation: CASSLDPGPWGYTF.

This clonotype turned up a few times. The chain recombines TRBV7-9 with TRBJ1-1; 11 nucleotides align to TRBD1. V lost 4 bases, J lost 3 bases, and 1 base stayed unmatched. The CDR3 totals 14 residues. CDR1 and CDR2 from the germline V gene are SEHNR and FQNEAQ (reference sequence). The CDR3 DNA reads TGTGCCAGCAGCTCGGACAGGGGGCACACTGAAGCTTTCTTT. It specifies CASSSDRGHTEAFF.

This clonotype was counted between two and nine times. The chain combines TRBV20-1 with TRBJ1-1, with TRBD1 matching 7 bases. There are 16 residues in the CDR3. The J segment lost 5 bases and the V segment lost 4 bases, leaving 16 bases of the junction unmatched. CDR1 is DFQATT, CDR2 SNEGSKA, per germline (reference sequence). The CDR3: CSAKGADSHHLTEAFF. In DNA form, the CDR3 reads TGCAGTGCTAAGGGGGCGGACAGTCATCACTTAACTGAAGCTTTCTTT.

Only a few counts were recorded for this clonotype. The CDR3 bases are TGCGCCAGCAGCTTGTTCGATGGGACTAGCCAAACAGATACGCAGTATTTT. Amino acid sequence: CASSLFDGTSQTDTQYF. The chain combines TRBV5-1 with TRBJ2-3, with 9 positions matching TRBD2. CDR1 SGHRS and CDR2 YFSETQ come from the germline V gene. V shed 1 base, J shed 3 bases, and the junction held 9 bases outside the gene matches. This CDR3 is built from 17 residues.

The rearrangement links TRBV5-1 to TRBJ2-7; D remains unclear. The CDR3 length is 15 residues. Trimming left V 4 bases short and J 1 base short, with 15 bases between. The germline V gene has CDR1 SGHRS and CDR2 YFSETQ. The chain's CDR3 is CASSPPRVSSYEQYF. The DNA for the CDR3 is TGCGCCAGCAGCCCGCCTCGAGTTTCTTCCTACGAGCAGTACTTC. The whole variable domain, filled in from reference TRBV5-1 and TRBJ2-7, reads KAGVTQTPRYLIKTRGQQVTLSCSPISGHRSVSWYQQTPGQGLQFLFEYFSETQRNKGNFPGRFSGRQFSNSRSEMNVSTLELGDSALYLCASSPPRVSSYEQYFGPGTRLTVT.

The chain uses TRBV7-8 and TRBJ2-1; perhaps D is TRBD1 or TRBD2 (7 bases each). The CDR3 is made up of 16 amino acids. Germline values: CDR1 SGHVS, CDR2 FQNEAQ. Deletions cut 3 bases from V and 4 bases from J, with 16 bases between. Here the CDR3 DNA reads TGTGCCAGCAGCTTGGGGGAGGGCAGGGGGTACAATGAGCAGTTCTTC. Encoded protein: CASSLGEGRGYNEQFF.

The chain carries TRBV4-2 and TRBJ1-6; TRBD1 might be the D (5 bases). The CDR3 runs to 19 residues. Looked up from germline, CDR1 is LGHNA and CDR2 is YNFKEQ. Trimming stripped 1 base from V and 0 bases from J, with 16 bases between. CDR3 residues: CASSQAMNGGSSYNSPLHF. The CDR3 bases are TGTGCCAGCAGCCAAGCAATGAATGGGGGGAGCTCCTATAATTCACCCCTCCACTTT.

The chain couples TRBV4-1 to TRBJ2-1, with 8 bases that match TRBD2. V shed 0 bases, J shed 6 bases, and the junction held 7 bases outside the gene matches. The CDR3 length is 16 residues. In germline, CDR1 is MGHRA, CDR2 YSYEKL. CDR3 bases: TGCGCCAGCAGCCAAGACGGGACTAGTATGACCAATGAGCAGTTCTTC. This gives the protein CASSQDGTSMTNEQFF.

The chain combines TRBV29-1 with TRBJ1-1, with no clear D. Germline-derived CDR1 and CDR2 are SQVTM and ANQGSEA. CDR3 size: 12 residues. The V and J ends lost 6 bases and 4 bases respectively, with 12 bases between them. In DNA form, the CDR3 reads TGCAGCGTCCCCCCAACGTCCACTGAAGCTTTCTTT. It is translated as CSVPPTSTEAFF. Together with reference TRBV29-1 and TRBJ1-1, the CDR3 gives the full variable domain: SAVISQKPSRDICQRGTSLTIQCQVDSQVTMMFWYRQQPGQSLTLIATANQGSEATYESGFVIDKFPISRPNLTFSTLTVSNMSPEDSSIYLCSVPPTSTEAFFGQGTRLTVV.

V gene TRBV7-2 combines with J gene TRBJ2-2; 7 bases align to TRBD1. The CDR3 runs to 16 residues. The germline CDR1 and CDR2 sequences are SGHTA and FQGNSA. V lost 4 bases and J lost 2; bases outside the gene matches: 7. CDR3 amino acids: CASSSSGQLNTGELFF. The CDR3 DNA sequence: TGTGCCAGCAGCTCGTCGGGACAGCTAAACACCGGGGAGCTGTTTTTT.